Each of the 26 T cell receptor beta chains below was sequenced from the same sample in a study of shared clonotypes between healthy human individuals. TCRdb's table, derived via immunoSEQ multiplex PCR, lists solely in-frame clones and lacks some. The sample records 2 million to 2.5 million clones, 90% to 96% being singletons. Sequencing was done on a sample of naive CD4+ T cells sorted from blood. Specified subset: CD45RA+ positively selected. The receptors shown here come from a man aged 18 to 30 in good health.

In DNA form, the CDR3 reads TGTGCCAGTACCACCTCGACACGATTGAACACTGAAGCTTTCTTT. Its protein product is CASTTSTRLNTEAFF. V is TRBV19 and J is TRBJ1-1; D unclear. Trimming took off 7 bases at V and 0 bases at J, with 15 bases between the two ends. Germline V gene data show CDR1 as LNHDA and CDR2 as SQIVND (reference sequence). This CDR3 spans 15 amino acids. Together with reference TRBV19 and TRBJ1-1, the CDR3 gives the full variable domain: DGGITQSPKYLFRKEGQNVTLSCEQNLNHDAMYWYRQDPGQGLRLIYYSQIVNDFQKGDIAEGYSVSREKKESFPLTVTSAQKNPTAFYLCASTTSTRLNTEAFFGQGTRLTVV.

The V and J genes are TRBV4-1 and TRBJ1-1, with D unresolved. Germline V gene lookup returns CDR1 MGHRA and CDR2 YSYEKL. Trimming removed 3 bases from V and 5 bases from J, with 13 bases in between. The length of the CDR3 is 14 residues. The CDR3 protein is CASSHPDGRTEAFF. CDR3 in DNA: TGCGCCAGCAGCCACCCCGACGGACGGACTGAAGCTTTCTTT.

The rearrangement links TRBV4-1 to TRBJ2-7; 9 bases fit TRBD2. The germline CDR1 and CDR2 sequences are MGHRA and YSYEKL. The CDR3 contains 15 residues. V shed 1 base and J 3 bases; nucleotides not matched to a gene: 4. CDR3 protein: CASSQGASGNYEQYF. The CDR3 nucleotides read TGCGCCAGCAGCCAAGGGGCTAGCGGGAACTACGAGCAGTACTTC.

The CDR3 is CAISGQSNTGELFF. The CDR3 nucleotides are TGTGCCATCAGTGGACAGTCGAACACCGGGGAGCTGTTTTTT. V gene TRBV10-3 combines with J gene TRBJ2-2, with TRBD1 as a possible D gene (5 bases). Deletions cut 4 bases from V and 0 bases from J, with 6 bases between. This CDR3 comprises 14 residues. Germline V gene data show CDR1 as ENHRY and CDR2 as SYGVKD.

This CDR3 is CASRSLTGQGALYEQYF. CDR3 sequence (DNA): TGTGCCAGCAGATCCCTTACGGGACAGGGGGCCCTCTACGAGCAGTACTTC. The chain couples TRBV28 to TRBJ2-7; TRBD1 aligns across 12 bases. This CDR3 contains 17 residues. With 6 bases clipped from V and 3 bases from J, the junction kept 12 bases outside the gene matches. Germline V lookup: CDR1 MDHEN, CDR2 SYDVKM.

This clone was observed a single time. The sample has other DNA sequences that encode this CDR3 too. This rearrangement joins TRBV2 to TRBJ1-5; D remains unclear. Per germline, CDR1 SNHLY and CDR2 FYNNEI. The germline V and J ends were trimmed by 4 bases and 0 bases, with 4 bases remaining between them. The CDR3 consists of 13 residues. Here the CDR3 reads CASSANSNQPQHF. DNA for the CDR3: TGTGCCAGCAGTGCTAATAGCAATCAGCCCCAGCATTTT.

A remark on this clone: The sample contains more than one DNA sequence encoding this CDR3. The CDR3 bases are TGTGCCAGCTCACCACCAGGTACCTACGAGCAGTACTTC. Protein sequence: CASSPPGTYEQYF. The V call is TRBV18, the J call TRBJ2-7; D is unresolved. V lost 0 bases, J lost 2 bases, and 5 bases lay in between. The CDR3 extends over 13 amino acids. Germline CDR1 reads KGHSH; CDR2 reads LQKENI.

V is TRBV5-4 and J is TRBJ2-2; 9 positions agree with TRBD1. V gave up 4 bases and J gave up 4 bases; unmatched junction bases: 14. The CDR3 is 18 amino acids. Germline CDR1 and CDR2: SGHNT and YYREEE (reference sequence). CDR3 in amino acids: CASSVDRGRGSGTGELFF. CDR3 bases: TGTGCCAGCAGCGTTGACAGGGGGAGAGGTTCGGGCACCGGGGAGCTGTTTTTT.

The chain recombines TRBV5-6 with TRBJ2-7, with 7 bases aligning to TRBD2. CDR1 is SGHDT and CDR2 is YYEEEE in the germline V gene. The length of the CDR3 is 14 residues. V trimming: 4 bases; J trimming: 0 bases; junction bases outside the gene matches: 4. The CDR3 protein is CASSPGGSSYEQYF. CDR3 DNA sequence: TGTGCCAGCAGCCCCGGGGGGAGCTCCTACGAGCAGTACTTC.

This rearrangement joins TRBV6-1 to TRBJ2-5; D remains ambiguous. V lost 6 bases to trimming and J lost 2 bases, with 7 bases between them. This CDR3 has 12 amino acids. Germline V lookup: CDR1 MNHNS, CDR2 SASEGT. In nucleotides, the CDR3 is TGTGCCAGCAGGGCAGGTCAAGAGACCCAGTACTTC. Its protein is CASRAGQETQYF.

This chain links TRBV11-2 with TRBJ2-7; 8 nucleotides align to TRBD2. The germline gives CDR1 SGHAT, CDR2 FQNNGV. The V segment lost 5 bases and the J segment 2 bases; nucleotides outside the gene matches: 11. The CDR3 extends over 16 amino acids. This CDR3 reads CASSPRISGVPYEQYF. The DNA for the CDR3 is TGTGCCAGCAGCCCCCGGATTAGCGGGGTCCCCTACGAGCAGTACTTC.

To note about this clone: A junction boundary mismatches the germline segment, possibly from a read error. V and J are TRBV7-7 and TRBJ2-2; TRBD2 is a possible D gene (5 bases). The CDR3 has 13 residues. Germline CDR1 and CDR2: SSHAT and FNYEAQ (reference sequence). DNA for the CDR3: TGTGCTAGCAGCCCCGAGAGGGCCGGGGAGCTGTTTTTT. This sequence encodes CASSPERAGELFF.

The chain combines TRBV18 with TRBJ2-1; 12 positions agree with TRBD2. The CDR3 has 16 amino acids. The V gene's germline CDR1 is KGHSH and CDR2 LQKENI. V shed 2 bases and J 6 bases; nucleotides not matched to a gene: 5. This CDR3 is CASSPKTSGSGNEQFF. As DNA, the CDR3 is TGTGCCAGCTCACCAAAGACTAGCGGGAGTGGCAATGAGCAGTTCTTC.

V is TRBV27 and J is TRBJ2-3; D gene unclear. The germline CDR1 and CDR2 sequences are MNHEY and SMNVEV (reference sequence). This CDR3 is 12 amino acids long. V was cut by 4 bases and J by 6 bases, with 8 bases left in between. The CDR3 coding sequence is TGTGCCAGCAGTTCGGGTATGGATACGCAGTATTTT. This sequence encodes CASSSGMDTQYF.

This chain links TRBV7-6 with TRBJ2-2, with D tentatively TRBD2 (6 bases). The CDR3 is 15 amino acids. V lost 2 bases and J lost 6, with 13 bases in between. CDR1 SGHVS and CDR2 FNYEAQ come from the germline V gene. The CDR3 coding sequence is TGTGCCAGCAGCTTAAGCGGGCCCTGGGCCGGGGAGCTGTTTTTT. It codes for CASSLSGPWAGELFF.

This sequence joins TRBV6-1 and TRBJ2-3, with 10 bases fitting TRBD1. The CDR3 covers 16 residues. The ends lost 4 bases at V and 1 base at J; junction bases unmatched: 5. Germline V lookup: CDR1 MNHNS, CDR2 SASEGT. The CDR3, as DNA: TGTGCCAGCAGTGTAGGGACAGGGGCTGGCACAGATACGCAGTATTTT. Its translation: CASSVGTGAGTDTQYF.

This clone was seen once. The chain combines TRBV9 with TRBJ2-7, with D perhaps matching TRBD1 (5 bases). Trimming shortened V by 0 bases and J by 2 bases, and 9 bases separated the two germline ends. Germline V gene data show CDR1 as SGDLS and CDR2 as YYNGEE. The length of the CDR3 is 14 residues. CDR3 residues: CASSVEVGPYEQYF. The CDR3 nucleotides are TGTGCCAGCAGCGTAGAAGTGGGGCCCTACGAGCAGTACTTC.

This chain joins TRBV5-1 and TRBJ2-5; 7 bases are a match to TRBD2. In germline, CDR1 is SGHRS, CDR2 YFSETQ. This CDR3 region has 17 residues. V was pared by 0 bases and J by 5 bases, with 13 bases of the junction left unmatched. The CDR3 DNA reads TGCGCCAGCAGCTTGGGGCTAGCGGCTTTGGCGGAGGAGACCCAGTACTTC. It is translated as CASSLGLAALAEETQYF.

This clone showed up just once. The V and J genes are TRBV9 and TRBJ2-5, with TRBD1 matching over 10 bases. The germline V gene encodes CDR1 SGDLS and CDR2 YYNGEE. The CDR3 runs to 18 residues. After removal of 0 bases from V and 4 bases from J, the junction contained 12 bases not matched to a gene. CDR3 residues: CASSVAGTGALGGETQYF. The CDR3 DNA is TGTGCCAGCAGCGTAGCCGGGACAGGGGCATTGGGGGGAGAGACCCAGTACTTC.

This chain joins TRBV5-1 and TRBJ2-7; D unclear. Germline V gene sequence: CDR1 SGHRS, CDR2 YFSETQ. Trimming removed 0 bases at V and 7 bases at J, with 14 bases between. The CDR3 extends over 14 amino acids. The CDR3 sequence is CASSLVWPPGEQYF. The CDR3 nucleotides read TGCGCCAGCAGCTTGGTTTGGCCCCCTGGTGAGCAGTACTTC.

As to this clone: The identical CDR3 is also encoded by other nucleotide sequences in the sample. The genes are TRBV7-8 and TRBJ1-3, with 7 positions matching TRBD1. J was trimmed by 1 base and V by 1 base; bases with no gene match: 1. Germline V gene lookup returns CDR1 SGHVS and CDR2 FQNEAQ. The CDR3 covers 15 residues. The CDR3 coding sequence is TGTGCCAGCAGCTTAGGGACAGGTTCTGGAAACACCATATATTTT. This translates into CASSLGTGSGNTIYF.

The rearrangement uses TRBV5-1 and TRBJ2-1; 9 nucleotides line up with TRBD2. J gave up 10 bases and V 4 bases, and 15 bases lay outside the gene matches. Germline V gives CDR1 SGHRS, CDR2 YFSETQ. CDR3 size: 16 residues. For the CDR3, the DNA is TGCGCCAGCAGCCCCATCGTGGTAGCGGGAGTAGGGGAGCAGTTCTTC. Protein: CASSPIVVAGVGEQFF.

The chain joins TRBV2 to TRBJ2-1; the D gene is possibly TRBD1 (6 bases). Looked up from germline, CDR1 is SNHLY and CDR2 is FYNNEI. CDR3 length equals 15 residues. The V and J ends lost 3 bases and 8 bases respectively, with 17 bases between them. The CDR3 loop reads CASSEYRTAADEQFF. In DNA form, the CDR3 reads TGTGCCAGCAGTGAGTACAGGACAGCCGCGGATGAGCAGTTCTTC.

The chain carries TRBV29-1 and TRBJ2-1, with D maybe TRBD2 (5 bases). CDR1 and CDR2 from the germline V gene are SQVTM and ANQGSEA. This CDR3 is built from 13 residues. Trimming removed 2 bases at V and 6 bases at J, with 11 bases between. The CDR3 nucleotides are TGCAGCGTTGAACAGGCCCGGGGCAATGAGCAGTTCTTC. Its translation: CSVEQARGNEQFF.

The J gene is TRBJ2-5, the V gene TRBV5-4; no definite D call. The V end lost 2 bases, the J end lost 4 bases, and 6 bases lay between the germline ends. The germline V gene encodes CDR1 SGHNT and CDR2 YYREEE (reference sequence). The CDR3 consists of 12 residues. DNA for the CDR3: TGTGCCAGCAGCTTCGTCTTAGAGACCCAGTACTTC. Protein product: CASSFVLETQYF.

This chain joins TRBV6-1 and TRBJ1-4; no reliable D call. V was shortened by 7 bases and J by 14 bases, with 14 bases between the two germline ends. This CDR3 comprises 11 residues. The germline V gene has CDR1 MNHNS and CDR2 SASEGT. The CDR3 reads CASNGPGNLFF. In DNA, the CDR3 is TGTGCCAGCAATGGACCCGGGAATCTGTTTTTT.